These 18 T cell receptor beta chains came from one sample sequenced in a study of T cells in Graves' hyperthyroidism and ophthalmopathy. Amplified TCR beta CDR3 regions came from RNA transcripts. A set of HTBI primers served as the primers for a first-round RT-PCR of the TCR CDR3. TCRdb analysed the multiplex PCR reads with MiXCR anew, one entry per CDR3 protein. This table holds some 490,000 distinct CDR3 sequences, 20% to 25% found once. The material sequenced was blood. These receptors all stem from a woman in her 70s with Graves' ophthalmopathy.

There are many counts of this clonotype. The chain carries TRBV6-1 and TRBJ1-5; D unresolved. This CDR3 has 15 amino acids. From germline, CDR1 is MNHNS and CDR2 SASEGT. V gave up 2 bases and J gave up 3 bases, with 11 bases separating them. The CDR3 region is CASSESGHLNQPQHF. CDR3 bases: TGTGCCAGCAGTGAATCGGGTCACCTCAATCAGCCCCAGCATTTT.

As for this clonotype: A much larger clone differs from this one at a single base, so this may be a read error. This rearrangement joins TRBV12-5 to TRBJ1-1; D gene uncertain. The CDR3 is 14 amino acids. V was clipped by 5 bases and J by 1 base, with 11 bases between them. The germline gives CDR1 LGHNT, CDR2 FRNRAP. In nucleotides, the CDR3 is TGTGCTAGTGGTGCCCCATCAGAGAACACTGAAGCTTTCTTT. As protein: CASGAPSENTEAFF. The variable domain in full, completed from reference TRBV12-5 and TRBJ1-1, reads DARVTQTPRHKVTEMGQEVTMRCQPILGHNTVFWYRQTMMQGLELLAYFRNRAPLDDSGMPKDRFSAEMPDATLATLKIQPSEPRDSAVYFCASGAPSENTEAFFGQGTRLTVV.

The V and J genes are TRBV20-1 and TRBJ2-5, with D possibly being TRBD1 or TRBD2 (5 bases each). The CDR3 is 11 amino acids. Germline CDR1 reads DFQATT; CDR2 reads SNEGSKA (reference sequence). Trimming cost V 5 bases and J 12 bases, with 16 bases left between them. The CDR3 nucleotides are TGCAGTGCTTCAATCCCCGGGGCCGAGTACTTC. Its translation: CSASIPGAEYF.

This clonotype turned up a few times. This chain uses TRBV19 with TRBJ1-1; the D is unclear. The germline V gene encodes CDR1 LNHDA and CDR2 SQIVND (reference sequence). The CDR3 totals 14 residues. V was clipped by 4 bases and J by 4 bases, with 13 bases between them. Written as DNA, the CDR3 is TGTGCCAGTAGTAACTGGGCGCGGAGCACTGAAGCTTTCTTT. Residues: CASSNWARSTEAFF.

The chain combines TRBV20-1 with TRBJ2-3; D is unresolved. Germline loops: CDR1 DFQATT, CDR2 SNEGSKA (reference sequence). The V and J ends lost 6 bases and 2 bases respectively, with 12 bases between them. The CDR3 spans 13 residues. CDR3 protein: CSAASRPTDTQYF. CDR3 DNA: TGCAGTGCGGCCTCTAGGCCCACAGATACGCAGTATTTT.

The J gene is TRBJ2-2, the V gene TRBV10-3, with D perhaps matching TRBD1 (5 bases). The germline gives CDR1 ENHRY, CDR2 SYGVKD. Deletions cut 10 bases from V and 2 bases from J, with 14 bases between. The CDR3 consists of 14 residues. This CDR3 is CATQIDRNTGELFF. DNA of the CDR3: TGTGCCACACAAATAGACAGAAACACCGGGGAGCTGTTTTTT.

Of note for this clonotype: This could be a read error, since a much larger clone is one nucleotide away. The chain is built from TRBV28 and TRBJ1-4, with D possibly matching TRBD1 (6 bases). CDR1 is MDHEN, CDR2 SYDVKM, per germline. Deletions cut 3 bases from V and 8 bases from J, with 16 bases between. This CDR3 contains 15 residues. CDR3: CASSLPRQAWEKLFF. The CDR3 nucleotides read TGTGCCAGCAGTTTGCCCCGACAGGCTTGGGAAAAACTGTTTTTT.

The table lists this clonotype with many counts. This chain's CDR3 is CASSLTRYMNTEAFF. CDR3 nucleotide sequence: TGTGCCAGCAGTTTGACGCGGTATATGAACACTGAAGCTTTCTTT. This rearrangement joins TRBV27 to TRBJ1-1; no definite D call. Germline lookup yields CDR1 MNHEY and CDR2 SMNVEV (reference sequence). Deletions cut 3 bases from V and 0 bases from J, with 11 bases between. The CDR3 length is 15 residues.

There are a few counts of this clonotype. The chain is built from TRBV27 and TRBJ1-1; D might be TRBD1 (6 bases). CDR1 is MNHEY and CDR2 is SMNVEV in the germline V gene (reference sequence). The CDR3 sequence is 15 residues long. Trimming cost V 6 bases and J 6 bases, with 20 bases left between them. The CDR3 region is CASRPLGRRGAEAFF. The DNA for the CDR3 is TGTGCCAGCAGACCCCTGGGGAGGAGGGGGGCTGAAGCTTTCTTT.

As for this clonotype: Here the CDR3 omits its conserved ending phenylalanine or tryptophan, so a read error is the likely source. The chain uses TRBV5-1 and TRBJ1-1; 7 bases line up with TRBD1. The ends lost 7 bases at V and 2 bases at J; junction bases unmatched: 8. There are 14 residues in the CDR3. CDR1 is SGHRS, CDR2 YFSETQ, per germline. CDR3 nucleotides: TGCGCCAGCCGAGTTGGGACAGCCAACACTGAAGCTTTCCTT. Its protein product is CASRVGTANTEAFL.

At least ten counts were recorded for this clonotype. The chain recombines TRBV11-1 with TRBJ2-2, with D uncertain. The CDR3 loop spans 13 amino acids. CDR1 is SGHAT and CDR2 is FQDESV in the germline V gene (reference sequence). V was trimmed by 8 bases and J by 6 bases, leaving 13 bases between them. In nucleotides, the CDR3 is TGTGCCAGCTCTGGAGATGTCCCCGGGGAGCTGTTTTTT. Translation: CASSGDVPGELFF.

The chain combines TRBV19 with TRBJ2-5; a weak D match, TRBD1 (5 bases). Looked up from germline, CDR1 is LNHDA and CDR2 is SQIVND (reference sequence). CDR3 size: 13 residues. V lost 1 base and J lost 3, with 6 bases in between. CDR3 sequence: CASSIATEETQYF. In DNA, the CDR3 is TGTGCCAGTAGTATAGCGACAGAAGAGACCCAGTACTTC.

The chain combines TRBV18 with TRBJ1-4; TRBD1 is a possible D gene (5 bases). The CDR3 consists of 14 residues. Deletions cut 3 bases from V and 3 bases from J, with 8 bases between. In germline, CDR1 is KGHSH, CDR2 LQKENI. CDR3: CASSPRGSNEKLFF. In nucleotides, the CDR3 is TGTGCCAGCTCACCGCGGGGGTCTAATGAAAAACTGTTTTTT.

This clonotype was counted many times. The gene calls are TRBV11-2 and TRBJ2-5; the match to TRBD2 covers 12 bases. This CDR3 comprises 17 residues. V trimming: 1 base; J trimming: 2 bases; junction bases outside the gene matches: 5. Per germline, CDR1 SGHAT and CDR2 FQNNGV. The CDR3 DNA sequence: TGTGCCAGCAGCTTAGGACTAGCGGGAGTAGGACAAGAGACCCAGTACTTC. It is translated as CASSLGLAGVGQETQYF.

This clonotype was counted between two and nine times. This chain joins TRBV3-1 and TRBJ1-1, with D perhaps matching TRBD1 (5 bases). Germline CDR1 is LGHDT and CDR2 is YNNKEL (reference sequence). V gave up 4 bases and J gave up 4 bases, with 16 bases separating them. This CDR3 is 15 amino acids long. The CDR3 region is CASSPGTGTGTEAFF. DNA of the CDR3: TGTGCCAGCAGCCCCGGGACGGGGACGGGCACTGAAGCTTTCTTT.

The gene calls are TRBV3-1 and TRBJ1-1, with 7 bases identical to TRBD1. CDR3 length: 15 amino acids. V lost 4 bases, J lost 5 bases, and 10 bases stayed unmatched. Looked up from germline, CDR1 is LGHDT and CDR2 is YNNKEL (reference sequence). The CDR3 DNA reads TGTGCCAGCAGCCCCCCGACAGGGAGAAGGACTGAAGCTTTCTTT. Its protein is CASSPPTGRRTEAFF.

At least ten counts were recorded for this clonotype. The CDR3 DNA follows: TGTGCCAGCAGTCGGTATATGAACACTGAAGCTTTCTTT. As protein: CASSRYMNTEAFF. The V gene is TRBV12-3 or TRBV12-4, the J gene TRBJ1-1; D remains ambiguous. The CDR3 spans 13 residues. V dropped 5 bases and J dropped 0 bases, with 7 bases sitting between them.

This clonotype has ten or more counts. The V gene is TRBV12-3 or TRBV12-4, the J gene TRBJ2-1, with TRBD1 matching 7 bases. This CDR3 comprises 16 residues. J was trimmed by 3 bases and V by 5 bases; bases with no gene match: 10. The CDR3 DNA is TGTGCCAGCAGTCGCTCAGGGGGAAGCGTCTACAATGAGCAGTTCTTC. Residues: CASSRSGGSVYNEQFF.